A selection of T cell receptor beta chains follows, all from one sample in a study of blood T cells in healthy people across ages. TCRdb used MiXCR to reprocess the 5' RACE reads, holding one entry per CDR3 protein. The data show about 1,400,000 distinct CDR3 sequences, approximately 60% seen once. Sequencing was carried out using blood. These receptors originate from a man between 18 and 29 years old in good health. Each CDR3 is given with its conserved first and last residue. D genes are given only for firm matches. Expanded clones are given a class, and other clones once, few, many or no size at all.

cdr3_length clone_size j_call v_call d_call cdr3_nt cdr3_aa
12 - TRBJ2-7 TRBV28 - TGTGCCAGCAGCACTGTCCCCTACGAGCAGTACTTC CASSTVPYEQYF
15 - TRBJ2-7 TRBV20-1 TRBD2 TGCAGTGCTCGGGATCAGCGGGAGTTTACCTACGAGCAGTACTTC CSARDQREFTYEQYF
13 - TRBJ1-6 TRBV7-9 - TGTGCCAGCAGCTCAGGGAGGAGTTCACCCCTCCACTTT CASSSGRSSPLHF
15 once TRBJ1-1 TRBV4-2 TRBD1 TGTGCCAGCAGCCAAGATCAGGGGGCGAAGACTGAAGCTTTCTTT CASSQDQGAKTEAFF
14 - TRBJ2-1 TRBV20-1 - TGCAGTGCTCCTCAAGCCGAGAGGTACAATGAGCAGTTCTTC CSAPQAERYNEQFF
15 - TRBJ2-5 TRBV18 - TGTGCCAGCTCACCAAGGACCCAATCCCCAGAGACCCAGTACTTC CASSPRTQSPETQYF
13 - TRBJ2-1 TRBV2 - TGTGCCAGCACATCTGACAGGTACAATGAGCAGTTCTTC CASTSDRYNEQFF
17 few TRBJ2-6 TRBV14 - TGTGCCAGCAGCCAAGAAGGCAGGGCCTCTGGGGCCAACGTCCTGACTTTC CASSQEGRASGANVLTF
14 - TRBJ2-5 TRBV2 TRBD1 TGTGCCACCCGAGGGACAGGGGGATTAGAGACCCAGTACTTC CATRGTGGLETQYF
14 - TRBJ1-2 TRBV6-1 - TGTGCCAGCAGTGAAAGGTTTGGGGCAAGCGGCTACACCTTC CASSERFGASGYTF
11 - TRBJ2-1 TRBV20-1 - TGCAGTGCCTTGAGGAACCTTGAGCAGTTCTTC CSALRNLEQFF
13 - TRBJ1-2 TRBV6-2/TRBV6-3 - TGTGCCAGCAGGAACAGTGGGGACTATGGCTACACCTTC CASRNSGDYGYTF
12 - TRBJ2-1 TRBV5-6 TRBD1 TGTGCCAGCAGCTTTATCCGGGACAGGCAGTTCTTC CASSFIRDRQFF
15 - TRBJ2-1 TRBV20-1 TRBD2 TGCAGTGCTGACCAACTAGCGGGAGTACACGATGAGCAGTTCTTC CSADQLAGVHDEQFF
15 few TRBJ2-1 TRBV3-1 TRBD1 TGTGCCAGCAGCCTGGGACAGGAACGATACAATGAGCAGTTCTTC CASSLGQERYNEQFF
21 - TRBJ2-7 TRBV25-1 TRBD2 TGTGCCAGCAGTGAAAATCCCCCAAGGGGTCTAGCGGGGGCCAACTCCTACGAGCAGTACTTC CASSENPPRGLAGANSYEQYF
12 - TRBJ2-4 TRBV12-3/TRBV12-4 - TGTGCCAGCAGCCCGGGACAATTTGATCGGTACTTC CASSPGQFDRYF
14 few TRBJ2-7 TRBV27 TRBD1 TGTGCCAGCAGTTCGGGACAGGCCCCTTTGGAGCAGTACTTC CASSSGQAPLEQYF
16 - TRBJ2-3 TRBV3-1 - TGTGCCAGCAGCCAAGAAGTAGGAGTAAACACAGATACGCAGTATTTT CASSQEVGVNTDTQYF
14 few TRBJ1-2 TRBV4-3 - TGCGCCAGCAGCCAATTTTTTCTTTGGGATGGCTACACCTTC CASSQFFLWDGYTF
15 - TRBJ1-1 TRBV15 - TGTGCCACCAGCAGAGAAAGCACTTTGAACACTGAAGCTTTCTTT CATSRESTLNTEAFF
13 - TRBJ2-7 TRBV29-1 TRBD1 TGCAGCGTAGGGACAGGGAACTACTACGAGCAGTACTTC CSVGTGNYYEQYF
15 - TRBJ2-1 TRBV6-1 TRBD1 TGTGCCAGCTCCGGGACAGGGGGTATCACGAATGAGCAGTTCTTC CASSGTGGITNEQFF
15 few TRBJ2-5 TRBV10-3 TRBD2 TGTGCCATCAGCCCCCGACTAGCGGGAGCAGTAGAGCAGTACTTC CAISPRLAGAVEQYF
15 few TRBJ1-1 TRBV25-1 - TGTGCCAGCAGTGAACACAGGGCGCAAGGCACTGAAGCTTTCTTT CASSEHRAQGTEAFF
16 few TRBJ1-2 TRBV2 TRBD1 TGTGCCAGCAGTGGGCCACGGACAGGGAGGATGCATGGCTACACCTTC CASSGPRTGRMHGYTF
13 - TRBJ2-1 TRBV4-1 TRBD1 TGCGCCAGCAGCAGACAGGGATACGATGAGCGGTTCTTC CASSRQGYDERFF
16 - TRBJ2-7 TRBV4-1 - TGCGCCAGCAGCCAAGATACGGGAGTGAGGTACAATGAGCAGTACTTC CASSQDTGVRYNEQYF
14 few TRBJ2-4 TRBV29-1 TRBD2 TGCAGCGCGGGGGGGCAGGAGAAGAGAAACATTCAGTACTTC CSAGGQEKRNIQYF
15 - TRBJ2-5 TRBV20-1 TRBD2 TGCAGTGCTAGACCCAGCGGGGGGGTTCGGGAGACCCAGTACTTC CSARPSGGVRETQYF
13 - TRBJ2-4 TRBV12-3/TRBV12-4 TRBD1 TGTGCCAGCAGTTCTGATGGACAGGGGATTCAGTACTTC CASSSDGQGIQYF
14 - TRBJ2-4 TRBV6-6 TRBD2 TGTGCCAGCAGTTGGTCGCGGGAGAAAAACATTCAGTACTTC CASSWSREKNIQYF
14 - TRBJ2-2 TRBV7-7 - TGTGCCAGCAGTATACAGCTAAGCACCGGGGAGCTGTTTTTT CASSIQLSTGELFF
14 - TRBJ1-2 TRBV7-6 - TGTGCCAGCAGCAAAACAGGGTTTCGGGATGGCTACACCTTC CASSKTGFRDGYTF
15 - TRBJ1-1 TRBV7-9 - TGTGCCAGCAGCTTAGGGACCTTTGAGAACACTGAAGCTTTCTTT CASSLGTFENTEAFF